The 24 T cell receptor beta chains reported below all come from one sample, sequenced in a study of OX40 agonist ivuxolimab in advanced cancers. Profiling relied on immunoSEQ multiplex PCR, and the TCRdb table lists in-frame clones only, not all of them. Among roughly 100,000 clones listed, approximately 80% were seen once. The source was CD4+ or CD8+ T cells sorted from blood, collected in a trial of the OX40 agonist ivuxolimab. The origin of the receptors is an adult with an advanced solid tumor such as melanoma, head and neck, liver or kidney cancer.

This chain connects TRBV7-2 to TRBJ1-6; D gene unclear. Deletions cut 1 base from V and 7 bases from J, with 8 bases between. The CDR3 length is 14 residues. Germline V CDR1 and CDR2: SGHTA, FQGNSA. The DNA of the CDR3 is TGTGCCAGCAGCTTAGGAGGGCTAAATTCACCCCTCCACTTT. Encoded protein: CASSLGGLNSPLHF.

The gene calls are TRBV6-6 and TRBJ2-7; 9 nucleotides match TRBD2. CDR1 and CDR2 from the germline V gene are MNHNY and SVGAGI (reference sequence). With V trimmed by 0 bases and J by 7 bases, 7 bases remained unmatched. CDR3 length equals 15 residues. CDR3 sequence reads: CASSYSRGAGGEQYF. The CDR3 DNA follows: TGTGCCAGCAGTTACTCTAGGGGCGCGGGGGGGGAGCAGTACTTC.

In the case of this clone: The junction differs from germline at one of its ends, possibly a read error. The CDR3 DNA sequence: TGTGCCAGCAGTTTCCAGGGAATATTACACTTC. As protein: CASSFQGILHF. The chain employs TRBV6-5 and TRBJ2-7, with D tentatively TRBD1 (5 bases). This CDR3 spans 11 amino acids. Germline loops: CDR1 MNHEY, CDR2 SVGAGI.

Here the CDR3 reads CASTQTGELTNYGYTF. The CDR3 coding sequence is TGTGCCAGTACCCAGACAGGGGAGTTGACTAACTATGGCTACACCTTC. The chain employs TRBV19 and TRBJ1-2, with 8 bases fitting TRBD1. The trim removed 7 bases at V and 0 bases at J, leaving 10 bases unmatched. Germline CDR1 and CDR2: LNHDA and SQIVND (reference sequence). The CDR3 spans 16 residues.

The genes are TRBV18 and TRBJ1-5, with D maybe TRBD1 (6 bases). Germline V gives CDR1 KGHSH, CDR2 LQKENI. This CDR3 comprises 15 residues. The V end was cut by 5 bases, the J end by 2 bases, with 13 bases between. For the CDR3, the DNA is TGTGCCAGCTCATCTACAGGGATGGGCAATCAGCCCCAGCATTTT. Its translation is CASSSTGMGNQPQHF.

This clone was detected once. The chain employs TRBV4-3 and TRBJ1-4, with a tentative D call TRBD1 (5 bases). Per the germline V gene, CDR1 is LGHNA and CDR2 is YSLEER. The CDR3 runs to 15 residues. The V end was cut by 4 bases, the J end by 4 bases, with 13 bases between. The CDR3 loop is CASSLEGTVNEKLFF. DNA of the CDR3: TGCGCCAGCAGCCTAGAAGGGACGGTTAATGAAAAACTGTTTTTT.

V and J are TRBV19 and TRBJ2-3; D not resolved. This CDR3 is 15 amino acids long. V lost 3 bases and J 2 bases, leaving 12 bases between the germline ends. Germline V gene sequence: CDR1 LNHDA, CDR2 SQIVND (reference sequence). For the CDR3, the DNA is TGTGCCAGTAGTATCCTCGACCCATTCACAGATACGCAGTATTTT. The encoded protein is CASSILDPFTDTQYF.

This sequence joins TRBV19 and TRBJ2-7; 9 nucleotides agree with TRBD2. Unmatched junction bases numbered 15, after V lost 3 bases and J lost 0 bases. The CDR3 loop spans 19 amino acids. Germline lookup yields CDR1 LNHDA and CDR2 SQIVND (reference sequence). CDR3 residues: CASSIVQQIGLAYSYEQYF. DNA of the CDR3: TGTGCCAGTAGTATCGTTCAACAGATTGGACTAGCGTACTCCTACGAGCAGTACTTC. The variable domain in full, completed from reference TRBV19 and TRBJ2-7, reads DGGITQSPKYLFRKEGQNVTLSCEQNLNHDAMYWYRQDPGQGLRLIYYSQIVNDFQKGDIAEGYSVSREKKESFPLTVTSAQKNPTAFYLCASSIVQQIGLAYSYEQYFGPGTRLTVT.

The chain combines TRBV11-2 with TRBJ1-3, with D unresolved. V was clipped by 2 bases and J by 2 bases, with 1 base between them. Germline CDR1 is SGHAT and CDR2 is FQNNGV. The CDR3 sequence is 12 residues long. The chain's CDR3 is CASSLTGNTIYF. DNA for the CDR3: TGTGCCAGCAGCTTAACTGGAAACACCATATATTTT.

CDR3 DNA sequence: TGTGCCAGCAGCCTCGGAATGGGGGGGAACACTGAAGCTTTCTTT. The encoded protein is CASSLGMGGNTEAFF. The chain is built from TRBV5-6 and TRBJ1-1; tentatively, D is TRBD1 (5 bases). Germline loops: CDR1 SGHDT, CDR2 YYEEEE. V was clipped by 4 bases and J by 1 base, with 14 bases between them. The CDR3 runs to 15 residues.

This clone came up once. The chain recombines TRBV7-9 with TRBJ1-2; 8 nucleotides line up with TRBD1. This CDR3 spans 14 amino acids. Germline V gene data show CDR1 as SEHNR and CDR2 as FQNEAQ (reference sequence). The V and J ends lost 5 bases and 6 bases, in that order; junction bases with no gene match: 8. CDR3 amino acids: CASSPTETGDGYTF. The CDR3 region has the DNA TGTGCCAGCAGCCCGACGGAGACAGGGGATGGCTACACCTTC.

The CDR3 sequence is CASSPLGAGDTEAFF. The CDR3 region has the DNA TGTGCCAGCAGCCCCCTAGGGGCGGGGGACACTGAAGCTTTCTTT. This rearrangement joins TRBV4-2 to TRBJ1-1, with D possibly TRBD1 on 5 matching bases. Germline V gives CDR1 LGHNA, CDR2 YNFKEQ. The CDR3 loop spans 15 amino acids. V shed 4 bases and J shed 3 bases, with 15 bases lying between them.

The chain couples TRBV7-2 to TRBJ1-2, with a possible D match to TRBD1 (5 bases). Trimming stripped 5 bases from V and 8 bases from J, with 18 bases between. Germline CDR1 SGHTA, CDR2 FQGNSA. This CDR3 has 14 residues. CDR3 sequence reads: CASSPSSRRGGYTF. CDR3 bases: TGTGCCAGCAGCCCCTCCTCGCGCCGGGGGGGCTACACCTTC.

The rearrangement uses TRBV7-9 and TRBJ2-7, with D possibly TRBD1 on 5 matching bases. The CDR3 is 14 residues long. The germline V gene has CDR1 SEHNR and CDR2 FQNEAQ (reference sequence). Between the trimmed V and J ends, which lost 5 bases and 5 bases, there was a span of 16 bases. Written as DNA, the CDR3 is TGTGCCAGCAGCCCAGGGCCCGGGCCGGACGAGCAGTACTTC. Residues: CASSPGPGPDEQYF.

V and J are TRBV19 and TRBJ1-1; 7 nucleotides match TRBD1. J was trimmed by 11 bases and V by 6 bases; bases with no gene match: 6. This CDR3 spans 11 amino acids. CDR1 and CDR2 from the germline V gene are LNHDA and SQIVND (reference sequence). CDR3 DNA sequence: TGTGCCAGTAGCAGGGGGGGGACGGCTTTCTTT. Encoded protein: CASSRGGTAFF.

The CDR3 reads CAISRGATNEKLFF. CDR3 nucleotides: TGTGCCATCAGCAGAGGTGCAACTAATGAAAAACTGTTTTTT. The genes are TRBV10-3 and TRBJ1-4; D unresolved. Germline CDR1 and CDR2: ENHRY and SYGVKD. This CDR3 region has 14 residues. V was pared by 6 bases and J by 0 bases, with 8 bases between.

The chain employs TRBV5-6 and TRBJ1-3, with D unclear. Trimming took off 1 base at V and 2 bases at J, with 10 bases between the two ends. Germline CDR1 is SGHDT and CDR2 is YYEEEE. The CDR3 runs to 15 residues. The DNA of the CDR3 is TGTGCCAGCAGCTTGTCCTGGACGGCTGGAAACACCATATATTTT. Amino acid sequence: CASSLSWTAGNTIYF.

This chain uses TRBV5-6 with TRBJ1-4; 7 bases match TRBD1. The CDR3 has 15 amino acids. Germline V gene sequence: CDR1 SGHDT, CDR2 YYEEEE. V dropped 1 base and J dropped 5; count of bases not matched to a gene: 5. CDR3 protein: CASSLTTGLNEKLFF. CDR3 sequence (DNA): TGTGCCAGCAGCTTGACGACAGGGTTGAATGAAAAACTGTTTTTT.

The J gene is TRBJ2-5, the V gene TRBV11-2; no firm D call. CDR3 length equals 15 residues. Trimming removed 3 bases at V and 0 bases at J, with 11 bases between. Germline V CDR1 and CDR2: SGHAT, FQNNGV. The CDR3 reads CASSFFGLHQETQYF. The DNA for the CDR3 is TGTGCCAGCAGCTTTTTCGGGCTACACCAAGAGACCCAGTACTTC.

The chain employs TRBV7-3 and TRBJ2-2; 7 nucleotides align to TRBD2. The germline V gene has CDR1 SGHTA and CDR2 FQGTGA. V lost 0 bases and J lost 4; bases outside the gene matches: 8. This CDR3 contains 17 residues. The CDR3, as DNA: TGTGCCAGCAGCTTAACGAGGGAAGCGGGGCTCACCGGGGAGCTGTTTTTT. Amino acid sequence: CASSLTREAGLTGELFF.

The genes are TRBV5-4 and TRBJ1-2; perhaps TRBD1 as D (6 bases). V was pared by 7 bases and J by 0 bases, with 16 bases between. Per the germline V gene, CDR1 is SGHNT and CDR2 is YYREEE (reference sequence). The CDR3 is 15 amino acids. Written as DNA, the CDR3 is TGTGCCAGCCAACCCGGGACACCCTCTAACTATGGCTACACCTTC. Amino acid sequence: CASQPGTPSNYGYTF.

The chain couples TRBV27 to TRBJ1-5; D gene ambiguous. Germline-derived CDR1 and CDR2 are MNHEY and SMNVEV (reference sequence). The CDR3 covers 18 residues. Trimming stripped 8 bases from V and 1 base from J, with 24 bases between. The CDR3: CASGTGSYSFGSNQPQHF. DNA for the CDR3: TGTGCCAGCGGAACCGGGTCTTATTCCTTTGGGAGCAATCAGCCCCAGCATTTT.

The chain uses TRBV15 and TRBJ2-3; tentatively, D is TRBD2 (6 bases). The CDR3 sequence is 15 residues long. Germline V gene data show CDR1 as LNHNV and CDR2 as YYDKDF (reference sequence). Between the trimmed V and J ends, which lost 0 bases and 5 bases, there was a span of 12 bases. The CDR3 DNA sequence: TGTGCCACCAGCAGAGATGGAGGGGCTCTAGATACGCAGTATTTT. Translated, it gives CATSRDGGALDTQYF. The full variable domain, its missing parts supplied by reference TRBV15 and TRBJ2-3, is DAMVIQNPRYQVTQFGKPVTLSCSQTLNHNVMYWYQQKSSQAPKLLFHYYDKDFNNEADTPDNFQSRRPNTSFCFLDIRSPGLGDTAMYLCATSRDGGALDTQYFGPGTRLTVL.

The J gene is TRBJ1-4, the V gene TRBV19, with 7 bases lining up with TRBD1. The germline V gene encodes CDR1 LNHDA and CDR2 SQIVND (reference sequence). The V segment lost 4 bases and the J segment 0 bases; nucleotides outside the gene matches: 2. The CDR3 has 15 amino acids. CDR3 in DNA: TGTGCCAGTAGTAACAGGGGTGCAACTAATGAAAAACTGTTTTTT. The encoded protein is CASSNRGATNEKLFF.